This TCR beta chain was identified during a study of long-term antiretroviral therapy in people with HIV (dated by TCRdb to 2022 to 2024). At the level of the whole study: Collection of the earliest samples took place about a decade ahead of the 2015 WHO recommendation for immediate ART, at a time when ART was typically delayed until CD4 counts fell. A retrospective serial study tested whether ART initiation and durable HIV suppression were associated with changes in peripheral blood TRB repertoire composition and diversity. A total of 192 cryopreserved PBMC samples were contributed to the cohort by 30 adults with confirmed HIV infection, with samples collected serially over a mean of approximately six years (range 1-12). About 40% of the 30 participants with HIV were female. No cross-contamination during QIAcube processing turned up in test extractions that ran a monoclonal T-cell line alongside 33 polyclonal samples.

Participants were included only if at least one PBMC sample before ART initiation and at least two post-ART samples were available. Treatment was received in the United States of America by all participants with HIV. Before DNA extraction, cryopreserved samples of roughly 1-10 million PBMC were thawed and washed. At the time of the earliest PBMC sample, participants with HIV were aged between 23 and 54 years. Per participant, PBMC samples came from 1-4 timepoints prior to ART initiation and 2-8 timepoints following ART initiation, for a median of 7 samples. For every participant, serial HIV viral load, CD4+ T-cell count, ART history and demographic data were obtained. Genomic DNA was extracted from unsorted PBMC with a Qiagen kit on a QIAcube, with processing performed in batches of 12 samples. Via the germline V gene (reference sequence), CDR1 is LNHDA and CDR2 SQIVND. V is reduced by 4 bases and J by 1 base, leaving a spacing of 10 bases between them. The CDR3 sequence holds 14 residues, the cysteine and phenylalanine included. Only the CDR3 DNA stays, 42 bases, in frame from base 1.

Summary of the overall study and its limitations: Inferences about post-ART repertoire changes were limited because no data were available on ART adherence, viral resistance or therapy changes. The repertoire was dominated across all time points by expanded TRB clones identified before ART initiation, although this dominance was seen to fluctuate and to decrease in many PLHIV after ART. Because PBMC availability was limited, only the TCR beta chain was sequenced, with no alpha chain pairing. HIV repertoires had narrower CDR3 length ranges than controls, and the network structure suggested an antigen-experienced repertoire that shifted only slightly toward naive after ART. ART initiation was associated with a significant increase in TRB diversity, but diversity stayed significantly below transplant donor controls even after long-term ART. The samples were dated from about 2003 to 2018, and the ART regimens that were used may be less effective than current ART regimens. Because pre-ART samples had limited cell numbers, profiling was done on unsorted PBMC rather than on sorted CD4+ and CD8+ T cells.

Comment on this clone: The antigen it recognizes is unknown. Base qualities are not provided; no much larger clone lies one nucleotide away.

The immunoSEQ hsTCRB v3.0 assay was used at survey level resolution for TRB variable region sequencing. The target sequencing depth for TRB was about 40,000-50,000 T-cell genomes per sample. Pooled TRB libraries were sequenced on an Illumina MiSeq with a v3 150-cycle kit. The published analysis was carried out like this. Repertoire analysis was performed in R inside a reproducible Nextflow workflow that covered QC, data transformation and analysis. LymphoSeq2, an R package for AIRR-Seq data exploration, was used to implement custom analyses. A few samples that produced fewer than 5000 total TRB sequences were removed, so approximately 170 HIV repertoires were analyzed. Among the approximately 200 retained HIV repertoires, some 57 were collected before ART initiation and roughly 130 were collected after ART initiation. Repertoires were downsampled to 5000 TRB nucleotide sequences, with summary statistics averaged over 100 downsampling iterations. TRB sequences were retained for analysis only if CDR3 regions of at least seven amino acids were present. Diversity was assessed using a clonality score derived from Shannon entropy and using the Gini coefficient. In the repertoire networks, any two of the top 5000 CDR3 amino acid sequences were connected whenever the two sequences differed by an edit distance of one. GLIPH2 predicted antigen specificity groups and MHC restriction for TRB CDR3 amino acid sequences. To flag known CMV, EBV, HIV or tissue antigen associations, CDR3 amino acid sequences were matched against VDJdb and McPAS-TCR. Pre-ART, post-ART and control groups were compared with Wilcoxon signed-rank tests and Holm-Bonferroni correction. Entries here come from immuneACCESS through TCRdb and include only in-frame sequences with V and J called. Some clones fail to appear in such tables; in the studies checked, an unresolved V gene covers under half of the shortfall, and the cause of the remainder is unknown. V, J and clone size are taken as reported in that table, and D and trimming were inferred from the DNA itself. In all, the sample holds tens of thousands of clones, and approximately 87% of those were seen once. Roughly 3.1% of the sample is in the top ten clones.

Recombination connected TRBV19 to TRBJ2-5; D gene: possibly TRBD1, on 7 matching bases. The sample here was unsorted PBMCs, taken roughly 2.7 years after starting antiretroviral therapy. This TCR was recovered from a woman aged 50 to 60 with HIV. The CDR3 corresponds to CASSTQGGQETQYF. The bases read TGTGCCAGTAGTACTCAGGGGGGCCAAGAGACCCAGTACTTC.